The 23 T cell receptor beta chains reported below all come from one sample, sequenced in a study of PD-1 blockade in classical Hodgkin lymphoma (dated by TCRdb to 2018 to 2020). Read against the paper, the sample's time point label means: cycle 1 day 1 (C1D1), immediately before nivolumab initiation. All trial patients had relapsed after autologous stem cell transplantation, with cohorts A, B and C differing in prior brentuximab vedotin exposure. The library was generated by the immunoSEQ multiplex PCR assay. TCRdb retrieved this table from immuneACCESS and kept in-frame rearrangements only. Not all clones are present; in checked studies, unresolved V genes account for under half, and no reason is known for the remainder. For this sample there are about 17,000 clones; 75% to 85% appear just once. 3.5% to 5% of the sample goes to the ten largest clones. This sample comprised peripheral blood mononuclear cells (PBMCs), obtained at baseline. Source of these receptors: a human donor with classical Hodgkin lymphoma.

The CDR3 sequence: CASSQSVKNSFSRYNEQFF. CDR3 nucleotide sequence: TGCGCCAGCAGTCAATCAGTAAAAAACAGCTTTTCCCGTTACAATGAGCAGTTCTTC. The chain joins TRBV23-1 to TRBJ2-1, with no clear D. TRBV23-1 is filed as an ORF, its function uncertain. Between the trimmed V and J ends, which lost 0 bases and 4 bases, there was a span of 22 bases. The CDR3 runs 19 residues.

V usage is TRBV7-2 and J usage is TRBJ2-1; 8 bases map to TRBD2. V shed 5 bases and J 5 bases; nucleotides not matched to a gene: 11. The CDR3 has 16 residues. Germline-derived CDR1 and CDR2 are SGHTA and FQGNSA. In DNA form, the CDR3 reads TGTGCCAGCAGCAAAGCGGGAGCTGCGAATAACAATGAGCAGTTCTTC. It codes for CASSKAGAANNNEQFF. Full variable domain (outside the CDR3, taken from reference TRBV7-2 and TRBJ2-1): GAGVSQSPSNKVTEKGKDVELRCDPISGHTALYWYRQSLGQGLEFLIYFQGNSAPDKSGLPSDRFSAERTGGSVSTLTIQRTQQEDSAVYLCASSKAGAANNNEQFFGPGTRLTVL.

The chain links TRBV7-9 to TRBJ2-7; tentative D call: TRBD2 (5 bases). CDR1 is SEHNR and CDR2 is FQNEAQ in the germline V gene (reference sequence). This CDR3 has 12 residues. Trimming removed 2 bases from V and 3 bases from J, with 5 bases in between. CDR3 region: CASSLRDYEQYF. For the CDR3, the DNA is TGTGCCAGCAGCTTACGGGACTACGAGCAGTACTTC.

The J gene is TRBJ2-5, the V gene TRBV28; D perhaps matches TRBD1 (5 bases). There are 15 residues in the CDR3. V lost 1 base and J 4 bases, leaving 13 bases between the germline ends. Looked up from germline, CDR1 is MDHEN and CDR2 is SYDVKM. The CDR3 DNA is TGTGCCAGCAGTTTATTTAGGGGCAGCCGAGAGACCCAGTACTTC. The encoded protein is CASSLFRGSRETQYF.

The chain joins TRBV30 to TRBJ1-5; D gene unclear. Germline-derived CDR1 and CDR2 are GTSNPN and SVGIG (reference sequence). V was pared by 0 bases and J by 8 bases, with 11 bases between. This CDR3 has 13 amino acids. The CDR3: CAWSVDRSEPQHF. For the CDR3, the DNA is TGTGCCTGGAGTGTAGATCGAAGCGAGCCCCAGCATTTT.

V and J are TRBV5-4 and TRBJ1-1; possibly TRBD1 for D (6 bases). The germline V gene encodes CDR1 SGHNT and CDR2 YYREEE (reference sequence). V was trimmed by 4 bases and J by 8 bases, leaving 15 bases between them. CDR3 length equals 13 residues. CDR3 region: CASSIERGAEAFF. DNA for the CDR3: TGTGCCAGCAGCATAGAGAGGGGGGCGGAAGCTTTCTTT.

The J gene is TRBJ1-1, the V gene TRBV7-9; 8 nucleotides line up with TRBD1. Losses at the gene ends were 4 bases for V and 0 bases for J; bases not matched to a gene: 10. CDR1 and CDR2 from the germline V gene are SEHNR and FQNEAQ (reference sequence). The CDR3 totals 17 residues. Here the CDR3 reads CASSSRTGWGMNTEAFF. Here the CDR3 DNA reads TGTGCCAGCAGCTCCAGGACAGGGTGGGGGATGAACACTGAAGCTTTCTTT.

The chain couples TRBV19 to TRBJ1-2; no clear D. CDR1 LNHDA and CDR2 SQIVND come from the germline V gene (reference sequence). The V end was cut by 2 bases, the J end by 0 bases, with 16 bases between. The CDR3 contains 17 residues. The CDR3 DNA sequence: TGTGCCAGTAGTATACGAGAAAGGGCCGCCTCTAACTATGGCTACACCTTC. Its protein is CASSIRERAASNYGYTF.

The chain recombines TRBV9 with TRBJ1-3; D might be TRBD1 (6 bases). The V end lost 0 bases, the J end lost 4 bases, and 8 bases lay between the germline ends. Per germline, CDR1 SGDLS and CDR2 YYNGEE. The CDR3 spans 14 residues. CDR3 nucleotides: TGTGCCAGCAGCGTAGCAGGGGAGGGAAACACCATATATTTT. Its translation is CASSVAGEGNTIYF.

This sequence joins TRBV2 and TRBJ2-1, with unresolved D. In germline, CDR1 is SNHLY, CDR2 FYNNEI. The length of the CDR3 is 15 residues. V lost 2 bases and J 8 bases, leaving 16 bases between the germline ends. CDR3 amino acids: CASSESVAIGHEQFF. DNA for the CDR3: TGTGCCAGCAGTGAATCGGTAGCCATCGGTCATGAGCAGTTCTTC.

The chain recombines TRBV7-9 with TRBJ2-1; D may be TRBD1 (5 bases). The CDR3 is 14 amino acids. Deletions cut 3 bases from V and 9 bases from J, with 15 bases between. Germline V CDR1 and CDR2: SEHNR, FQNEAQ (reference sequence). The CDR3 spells CASSLVFRVTEQFF. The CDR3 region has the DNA TGTGCCAGCAGCTTGGTATTCAGGGTGACTGAGCAGTTCTTC.

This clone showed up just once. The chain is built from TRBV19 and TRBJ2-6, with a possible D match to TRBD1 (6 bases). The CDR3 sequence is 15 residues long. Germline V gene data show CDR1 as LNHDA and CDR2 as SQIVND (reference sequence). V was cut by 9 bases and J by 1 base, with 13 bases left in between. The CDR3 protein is CASQQGSSGANVLTF. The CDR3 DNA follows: TGTGCCAGCCAACAGGGATCATCTGGGGCCAACGTCCTGACTTTC.

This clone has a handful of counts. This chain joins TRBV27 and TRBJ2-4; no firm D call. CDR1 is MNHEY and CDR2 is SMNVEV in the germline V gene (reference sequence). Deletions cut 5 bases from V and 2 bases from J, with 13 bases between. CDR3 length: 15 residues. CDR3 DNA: TGTGCCAGCAGTCCCCTCCGGGCCTCCAAAAACATTCAGTACTTC. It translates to CASSPLRASKNIQYF.

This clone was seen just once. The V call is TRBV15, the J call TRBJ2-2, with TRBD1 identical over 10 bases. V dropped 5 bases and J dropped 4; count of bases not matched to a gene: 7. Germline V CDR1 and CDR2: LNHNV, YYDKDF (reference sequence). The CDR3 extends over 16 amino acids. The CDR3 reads CATSPRQGAGTGELFF. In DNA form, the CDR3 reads TGTGCCACCAGCCCTCGACAGGGGGCAGGCACCGGGGAGCTGTTTTTT.

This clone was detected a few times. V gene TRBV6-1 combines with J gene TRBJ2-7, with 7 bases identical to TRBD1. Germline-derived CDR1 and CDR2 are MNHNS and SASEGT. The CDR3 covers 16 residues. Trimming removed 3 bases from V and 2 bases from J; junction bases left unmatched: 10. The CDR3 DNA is TGTGCCAGCAGTGATTGGGGCAGGGGGTCAACCTACGAGCAGTACTTC. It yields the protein CASSDWGRGSTYEQYF.

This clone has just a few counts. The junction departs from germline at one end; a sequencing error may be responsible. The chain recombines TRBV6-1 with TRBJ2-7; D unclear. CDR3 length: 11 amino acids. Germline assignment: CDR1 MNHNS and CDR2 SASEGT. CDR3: CASGDFYEQYF. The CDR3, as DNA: TGTGCCAGCGGTGACTTCTACGAGCAGTACTTC.

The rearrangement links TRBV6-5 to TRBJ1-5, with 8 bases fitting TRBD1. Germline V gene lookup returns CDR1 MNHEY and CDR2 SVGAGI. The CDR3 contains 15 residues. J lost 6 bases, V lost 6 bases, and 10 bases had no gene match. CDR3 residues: CASRSSGTGLQPQHF. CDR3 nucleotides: TGTGCCAGCAGATCATCCGGGACAGGACTTCAGCCCCAGCATTTT.

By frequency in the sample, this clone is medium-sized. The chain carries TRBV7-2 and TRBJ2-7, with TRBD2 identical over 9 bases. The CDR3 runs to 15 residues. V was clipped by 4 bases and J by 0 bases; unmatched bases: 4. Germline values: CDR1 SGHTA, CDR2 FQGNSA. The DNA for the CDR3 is TGTGCCAGCAGCTGGGCGGGGGGGAGCTCCTACGAGCAGTACTTC. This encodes CASSWAGGSSYEQYF.

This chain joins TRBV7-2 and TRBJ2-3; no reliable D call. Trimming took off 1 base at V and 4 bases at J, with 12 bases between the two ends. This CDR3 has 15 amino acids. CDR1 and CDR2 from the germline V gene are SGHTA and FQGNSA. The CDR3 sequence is CASSLVSPTPDTQYF. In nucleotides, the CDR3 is TGTGCCAGCAGCTTAGTTTCCCCCACGCCAGATACGCAGTATTTT.

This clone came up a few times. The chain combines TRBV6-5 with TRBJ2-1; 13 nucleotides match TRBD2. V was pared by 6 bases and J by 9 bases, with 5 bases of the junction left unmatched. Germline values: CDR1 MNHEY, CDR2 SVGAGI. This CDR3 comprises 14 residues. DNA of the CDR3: TGTGCCAGCAGCTCCGGACTAGCGGGAGTTGAGCAGTTCTTC. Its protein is CASSSGLAGVEQFF.

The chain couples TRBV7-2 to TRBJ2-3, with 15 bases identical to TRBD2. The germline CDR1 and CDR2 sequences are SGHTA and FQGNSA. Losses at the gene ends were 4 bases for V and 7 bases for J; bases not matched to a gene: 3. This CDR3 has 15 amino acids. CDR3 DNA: TGTGCCAGCAGCTCTGGACTAGCGGGGGGGTATACGCAGTATTTT. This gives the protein CASSSGLAGGYTQYF.

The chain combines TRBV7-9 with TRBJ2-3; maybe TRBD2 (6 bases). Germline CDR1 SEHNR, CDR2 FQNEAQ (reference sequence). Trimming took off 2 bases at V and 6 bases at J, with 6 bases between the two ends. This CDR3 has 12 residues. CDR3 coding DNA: TGTGCCAGCAGCTTAAGCGGGGATACGCAGTATTTT. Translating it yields CASSLSGDTQYF.

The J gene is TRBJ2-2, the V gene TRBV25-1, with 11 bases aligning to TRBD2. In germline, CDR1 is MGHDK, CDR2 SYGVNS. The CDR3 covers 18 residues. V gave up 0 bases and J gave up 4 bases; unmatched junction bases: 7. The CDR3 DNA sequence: TGTGCCAGCAGTGAATACCCAAGACTAGCGGGGACCACCGGGGAGCTGTTTTTT. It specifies CASSEYPRLAGTTGELFF.